This record covers a single T cell receptor (beta chain). Its antigen remains unidentified. The protocol was immunoSEQ multiplex PCR, while the TCRdb copy is restricted to in-frame clones and leaves out a portion. The sample comprises approximately 62,000 clones, under 90% of which are singletons, and about 4.6% rests with the top ten. Time point specified: week 35, safety follow-up. The vaccine gave 300 ug of a 20-mer mutant IDH1 peptide subcutaneously per dose. This sample is drawn from a study of a mutant IDH1 vaccine in newly diagnosed glioma. Study information: Patients were started on vaccination 4-6 weeks after radiotherapy alone, or with temozolomide cycles.

The V end was cut by 0 bases, the J end by 0 bases, with 6 bases between. CDR1 and CDR2 from the germline V gene are SGHTA and FQGNSA. The CDR3 consists of 15 residues. The specimen was PBMCs, collected from a glioma patient whose treatment included an IDH1 peptide vaccine. The TCR comes from a man aged 25-45 years with glioma. The chain uses TRBV7-2 and TRBJ2-4; no clear D gene. The CDR3 loop reads CASSLAQIAKNIQYF. CDR3 nucleotides: TGTGCCAGCAGCTTAGCGCAGATAGCCAAAAACATTCAGTACTTC.